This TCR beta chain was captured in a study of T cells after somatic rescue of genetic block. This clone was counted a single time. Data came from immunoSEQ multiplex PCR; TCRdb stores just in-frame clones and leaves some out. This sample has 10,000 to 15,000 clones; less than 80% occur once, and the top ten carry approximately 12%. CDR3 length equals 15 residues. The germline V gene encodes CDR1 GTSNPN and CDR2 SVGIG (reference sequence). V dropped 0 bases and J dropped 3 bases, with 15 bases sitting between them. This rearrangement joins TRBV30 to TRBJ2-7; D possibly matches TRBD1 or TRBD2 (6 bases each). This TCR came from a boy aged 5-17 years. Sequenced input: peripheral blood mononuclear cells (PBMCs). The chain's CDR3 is CAWSVRARGGYEQYF. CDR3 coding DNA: TGTGCCTGGAGTGTACGAGCCAGGGGAGGCTACGAGCAGTACTTC.